This T cell receptor (beta chain) originates from a study of OX40 agonist ivuxolimab in advanced cancers. Study at large: An agonistic anti-OX40 (CD134) antibody, ivuxolimab, was used to treat the patients. Overall study results and limits: What antigens the expanded peripheral T cells recognized was never established. Circulating CD4+ and CD8+ T cells showed clonal expansion by week 6 at 0.1 to 3.0 mg/kg.

Produced via immunoSEQ multiplex PCR; TCRdb's table is partial and in-frame only. The repertoire holds tens of thousands of clones, approximately 88% seen once, with about 1% in the top ten. Comments on this clone: Its antigen is unknown.

Germline CDR1 is SGHDT and CDR2 is YYEEEE. Deletions cut 4 bases from V and 5 bases from J, with 22 bases between. The CDR3 has 16 residues. Prior autoimmune disease or systemic immunosuppression barred patients. Sequenced here: CD4+ or CD8+ T cells sorted from blood, sampled in a trial of the OX40 agonist ivuxolimab. This chain joins TRBV5-6 and TRBJ2-7; a possible D gene is TRBD1 (6 bases). This receptor was obtained from an adult with an advanced solid tumor such as melanoma, head and neck, liver or kidney cancer. CDR3 DNA: TGTGCCAGCAGCCGCTCAACCCTGGGCAGGGGCCACGAGCAGTACTTC. Translated, it gives CASSRSTLGRGHEQYF.